What follows are 28 T cell receptor beta chains derived from one specimen sequenced in a study of blood T cell repertoires in COVID-19. Profiling relied on immunoSEQ multiplex PCR, and the TCRdb table lists in-frame clones only, not all of them. The sample has over 150,000 clones; about 82% are singletons. The sequenced sample was peripheral blood. The receptor source for this set is a man aged 45 to 65 with active or convalescent COVID-19.

The chain links TRBV2 to TRBJ1-5; 10 nucleotides agree with TRBD1. The V and J ends lost 3 bases and 2 bases, in that order; junction bases with no gene match: 4. This CDR3 region has 16 residues. CDR1 is SNHLY and CDR2 is FYNNEI in the germline V gene. The CDR3 loop is CASSETGTGGNQPQHF. As DNA, the CDR3 is TGTGCCAGCAGTGAGACCGGGACAGGGGGCAATCAGCCCCAGCATTTT.

This clone was recorded once. This chain uses TRBV6-6 with TRBJ1-2; 10 positions match TRBD1. Trimming at V came to 5 bases and at J to 6 bases, leaving 6 bases not matched to a gene. Germline CDR1 and CDR2: MNHNY and SVGAGI (reference sequence). The CDR3 contains 14 residues. For the CDR3, the DNA is TGTGCCAGCAGTCTTCAGACAGGGGGCAATGGCTACACCTTC. Translating it yields CASSLQTGGNGYTF.

The genes are TRBV7-2 and TRBJ2-5; the D is unclear. The germline V gene has CDR1 SGHTA and CDR2 FQGNSA. V was shortened by 4 bases and J by 1 base, with 7 bases between the two germline ends. CDR3 length: 13 amino acids. The DNA of the CDR3 is TGTGCCAGCAGCTACAACCGCCAAGAGACCCAGTACTTC. This codes for CASSYNRQETQYF.

This chain connects TRBV16 to TRBJ1-3; 7 bases map to TRBD1. The germline CDR1 and CDR2 sequences are KGHSY and FQNENV. The CDR3 consists of 15 residues. Trimming took 3 bases from V and 2 from J; bases not matched to a gene: 4. The CDR3 bases are TGTGCCAGCAGCCAGAGCCAGGGGGCTGGAAACACCATATATTTT. As protein: CASSQSQGAGNTIYF.

J is TRBJ2-3 and V is TRBV10-3; TRBD1 is a possible D gene (6 bases). V was cut by 9 bases and J by 1 base, with 14 bases left in between. CDR1 and CDR2 from the germline V gene are ENHRY and SYGVKD. CDR3 size: 14 residues. For the CDR3, the DNA is TGTGCCATGAGGAGCGAGGGGGGCACAGATACGCAGTATTTT. Amino acid sequence: CAMRSEGGTDTQYF.

This chain uses TRBV6-1 with TRBJ2-1; 9 nucleotides match TRBD1. Trimming took 10 bases from V and 5 from J; bases not matched to a gene: 6. The CDR3 totals 13 residues. Germline V gives CDR1 MNHNS, CDR2 SASEGT. CDR3 sequence reads: CATSDRGNNEQFF. The CDR3 DNA sequence: TGTGCCACTTCGGACAGGGGAAACAATGAGCAGTTCTTC.

The chain has TRBV19 and TRBJ1-2, with TRBD1 matching 10 bases. CDR3 length equals 14 residues. Losses at the gene ends were 9 bases for V and 4 bases for J; bases not matched to a gene: 8. Per germline, CDR1 LNHDA and CDR2 SQIVND (reference sequence). The CDR3 DNA sequence: TGTGCCAGCCACCCGGGACAGGGGTTCTATGGCTACACCTTC. Translation gives CASHPGQGFYGYTF. The entire variable domain, with the rest obtained from reference TRBV19 and TRBJ1-2, is as follows: DGGITQSPKYLFRKEGQNVTLSCEQNLNHDAMYWYRQDPGQGLRLIYYSQIVNDFQKGDIAEGYSVSREKKESFPLTVTSAQKNPTAFYLCASHPGQGFYGYTFGSGTRLTVV.

V usage is TRBV27 and J usage is TRBJ2-7, with 9 bases lining up with TRBD1. The CDR3 runs 14 residues. Trimming at V came to 6 bases and at J to 6 bases, leaving 9 bases not matched to a gene. Germline values: CDR1 MNHEY, CDR2 SMNVEV (reference sequence). The CDR3 loop is CASRRQGGDIEQYF. The CDR3 DNA reads as TGTGCCAGCAGAAGACAGGGGGGGGATATCGAGCAGTACTTC.

V is TRBV3-1 (or the pseudogene TRBV3-2) and J is TRBJ2-7, with 7 bases aligning to TRBD2. The CDR3 runs to 15 residues. V gave up 4 bases and J gave up 7 bases; unmatched junction bases: 13. Germline CDR1 reads LGHDT; CDR2 reads YNNKEL (reference sequence). Here the CDR3 DNA reads TGTGCCAGCAGCCGATTACGGGGGGTCCGAGGAGAGCAGTACTTC. The encoded protein is CASSRLRGVRGEQYF.

This chain links TRBV3-1 (or the pseudogene TRBV3-2) with TRBJ1-6; no clear D. Germline V lookup: CDR1 LGHDT, CDR2 YNNKEL (reference sequence). Trimming stripped 3 bases from V and 7 bases from J, with 10 bases between. The CDR3 is made up of 14 amino acids. CDR3 DNA sequence: TGTGCCAGCAGCCATGGTCACCGGAATTCACCCCTCCACTTT. Its protein product is CASSHGHRNSPLHF.

This clone occurred once. The chain combines TRBV5-5 with TRBJ2-7, with no clear D. This CDR3 is 12 amino acids long. Germline-derived CDR1 and CDR2 are SGHKS and YYEKEE (reference sequence). V was cut by 2 bases and J by 3 bases, with 6 bases left in between. The CDR3, as DNA: TGTGCCAGCAGCTTTAACAGCTACGAGCAGTACTTC. It is translated as CASSFNSYEQYF.

This clone came up a few times. The chain is built from TRBV6-6 and TRBJ1-6; D is perhaps TRBD1 (5 bases). Germline-derived CDR1 and CDR2 are MNHNY and SVGAGI (reference sequence). The CDR3 runs to 15 residues. V gave up 2 bases and J gave up 5 bases, with 10 bases separating them. The DNA of the CDR3 is TGTGCCAGCAGTTACATCGGACAAGATAATTCACCCCTCCACTTT. Amino acids: CASSYIGQDNSPLHF.

The chain couples TRBV7-9 to TRBJ2-2, with 10 positions matching TRBD1. Losses at the gene ends were 7 bases for V and 4 bases for J; bases not matched to a gene: 9. In germline, CDR1 is SEHNR, CDR2 FQNEAQ (reference sequence). The CDR3 is 16 residues long. Written as DNA, the CDR3 is TGTGCCAGCAACCGCCACCGACAGGGGGCCACCGGGGAGCTGTTTTTT. Encoded protein: CASNRHRQGATGELFF.

The rearrangement uses TRBV5-4 and TRBJ1-2, with 7 positions matching TRBD1. Germline CDR1 SGHNT, CDR2 YYREEE (reference sequence). CDR3 size: 16 residues. After removal of 4 bases from V and 1 base from J, the junction contained 10 bases not matched to a gene. The chain's CDR3 is CASSLPKGQNNYGYTF. Written as DNA, the CDR3 is TGTGCCAGCAGCCTACCCAAGGGACAGAATAACTATGGCTACACCTTC.

The rearrangement links TRBV7-3 to TRBJ1-1; TRBD1 is a possible D gene (5 bases). CDR1 is SGHTA and CDR2 is FQGTGA in the germline V gene. The CDR3 spans 16 residues. V gave up 5 bases and J gave up 0 bases, with 16 bases separating them. The CDR3 DNA sequence: TGTGCCAGCAGCCTCGGCGGTGGGGACTTGAACACTGAAGCTTTCTTT. This encodes CASSLGGGDLNTEAFF. The variable domain in full, with the rest retrieved from reference TRBV7-3 and TRBJ1-1, is GAGVSQTPSNKVTEKGKYVELRCDPISGHTALYWYRQSLGQGPEFLIYFQGTGAADDSGLPNDRFFAVRPEGSVSTLKIQRTERGDSAVYLCASSLGGGDLNTEAFFGQGTRLTVV.

The chain links TRBV24-1 to TRBJ2-7; 9 bases agree with TRBD1. Germline-derived CDR1 and CDR2 are KGHDR and SFDVKD. The CDR3 is made up of 17 amino acids. The V gene end was trimmed by 7 bases and the J gene end by 5 bases; junction bases not matched to a gene: 17. The CDR3 bases are TGTGCCACCAGGGGGGGACCAAAACAGGGGGCCGACGACGAGCAGTACTTC. It yields the protein CATRGGPKQGADDEQYF.

The chain is built from TRBV24-1 and TRBJ1-5; D call uncertain. The CDR3 runs 14 residues. V was clipped by 5 bases and J by 4 bases, with 11 bases between them. Per the germline V gene, CDR1 is KGHDR and CDR2 is SFDVKD. CDR3 in amino acids: CATSAFGANQPQHF. The CDR3 bases are TGTGCCACCAGTGCCTTCGGAGCTAATCAGCCCCAGCATTTT.

V usage is TRBV4-3 and J usage is TRBJ2-3; TRBD2 might be the D (6 bases). Between the trimmed V and J ends, which lost 2 bases and 2 bases, there was a span of 14 bases. CDR3 length equals 16 residues. From germline, CDR1 is LGHNA and CDR2 YSLEER. CDR3 in amino acids: CASSQTAGHYTDTQYF. CDR3 bases: TGCGCCAGCAGCCAAACAGCGGGCCACTACACAGATACGCAGTATTTT.

This clone appeared once. The V gene is TRBV24-1, the J gene TRBJ2-3, with 7 nucleotides matching TRBD2. CDR1 is KGHDR and CDR2 is SFDVKD in the germline V gene. The CDR3 consists of 17 residues. The V segment lost 4 bases and the J segment 2 bases; nucleotides outside the gene matches: 11. The CDR3 DNA follows: TGTGCCACCAGTGACCCTATCAGCGGGGTAAACACAGATACGCAGTATTTT. Its translation is CATSDPISGVNTDTQYF.

This clone showed up just a few times. This sequence joins TRBV19 and TRBJ2-3, with a weak D call TRBD1 (8 bases). V shed 5 bases and J shed 0 bases, with 21 bases lying between them. The CDR3 totals 18 residues. The germline V gene has CDR1 LNHDA and CDR2 SQIVND (reference sequence). CDR3 sequence (DNA): TGTGCCAGTAGTCCCCGGACAGGGAGGGTAGTTAGCACAGATACGCAGTATTTT. Translated: CASSPRTGRVVSTDTQYF.

Here the CDR3 DNA reads TGTGCCAGTAGTATCCTGTTTCAAGAGACCCAGTACTTC. The encoded protein is CASSILFQETQYF. The chain combines TRBV19 with TRBJ2-5; D not resolved. Germline V lookup: CDR1 LNHDA, CDR2 SQIVND (reference sequence). The length of the CDR3 is 13 residues. Trimming took 3 bases from V and 2 from J, leaving 7 bases between them.

The J gene is TRBJ2-3, the V gene TRBV4-2, with 7 bases fitting TRBD2. V was clipped by 0 bases and J by 1 base; unmatched bases: 13. CDR1 LGHNA and CDR2 YNFKEQ come from the germline V gene. This CDR3 region has 19 residues. The DNA of the CDR3 is TGTGCCAGCAGCCAAGAGCGTGGTGCGTGGACTAGTGGCACAGATACGCAGTATTTT. This encodes CASSQERGAWTSGTDTQYF.

This sequence joins TRBV18 and TRBJ2-2; TRBD1 matches at 7 bases. V shed 2 bases and J 6 bases; nucleotides not matched to a gene: 9. Germline V gives CDR1 KGHSH, CDR2 LQKENI. The CDR3 is made up of 16 amino acids. In DNA form, the CDR3 reads TGTGCCAGCTCACCATTCCGGGACAGTGGGTCCGGGGAGCTGTTTTTT. It yields the protein CASSPFRDSGSGELFF.

As regards this clone: A junction end diverges from the germline sequence, so it may reflect a read error. The rearrangement uses TRBV7-7 and TRBJ2-1, with TRBD1 matching 10 bases. The CDR3 loop spans 15 amino acids. Germline lookup yields CDR1 SSHAT and CDR2 FNYEAQ (reference sequence). In DNA form, the CDR3 reads TGTGCTAGCAGCCAAGGACAGGGGGCCTACAATGAGCAGTTCTTC. Residues: CASSQGQGAYNEQFF.

In this sample, this clone turned up once. The chain has TRBV19 and TRBJ1-1; 11 nucleotides match TRBD1. Germline V lookup: CDR1 LNHDA, CDR2 SQIVND (reference sequence). V trimming: 3 bases; J trimming: 1 base; junction bases outside the gene matches: 4. This CDR3 is 16 amino acids long. Written as DNA, the CDR3 is TGTGCCAGTAGTATTTTGGGGACAGGGGGGAACACTGAAGCTTTCTTT. This codes for CASSILGTGGNTEAFF.

J is TRBJ1-1 and V is TRBV7-3; 9 bases are shared with TRBD1. The ends lost 5 bases at V and 1 base at J; junction bases unmatched: 14. The CDR3 covers 18 residues. The V gene's germline CDR1 is SGHTA and CDR2 FQGTGA. The CDR3 sequence is CASSQHASGTGQNTEAFF. The CDR3 DNA reads as TGTGCCAGCAGCCAACACGCGAGTGGGACAGGGCAGAACACTGAAGCTTTCTTT.

The chain is built from TRBV20-1 and TRBJ1-5, with D uncertain. Between the trimmed V and J ends, which lost 3 bases and 5 bases, there was a span of 11 bases. The CDR3 covers 13 residues. The V gene's germline CDR1 is DFQATT and CDR2 SNEGSKA (reference sequence). CDR3 sequence reads: CSASIGPHQPQHF. CDR3 nucleotide sequence: TGCAGTGCTAGTATCGGTCCTCATCAGCCCCAGCATTTT.

The V call is TRBV11-2, the J call TRBJ2-7; D gene ambiguous. CDR1 SGHAT and CDR2 FQNNGV come from the germline V gene. V was clipped by 3 bases and J by 2 bases, with 5 bases between them. The CDR3 runs to 12 residues. The CDR3 protein is CASSFRAYEQYF. CDR3 nucleotide sequence: TGTGCCAGCAGCTTCCGAGCCTACGAGCAGTACTTC.